The 30 T cell receptor beta chains below come from one sample, sequenced in a study of regulatory T cells in long-lasting Graves disease (dated by TCRdb to the early 2020s). The time point label of this sample denotes: newly diagnosed GD, antithyroid drugs for less than 3 months. RNA was extracted from PBMCs in TRIzol for both TCR sequencing and RNA sequencing. Library creation used multiplex PCR. For sequencing, an Illumina HiSeq 4000 was employed. iRepertoire HTBI primers and Arm-PCR amplification of CDR3 regions were used to construct TCR beta libraries. TCRdb reprocessed the public reads (quality trimming at Q25 with fastp, clone calling with MiXCR) and kept in-frame beta chains. When rows share a CDR3 protein, they turn into one entry using the most common DNA and genes. This sample has around 400,000 distinct CDR3 sequences in its table, and roughly a sixth of those were observed once. The ten biggest clones cover about a fifth of the sample.

Material: peripheral blood mononuclear cells (PBMCs), obtained at new diagnosis, from a patient treated with antithyroid drugs. Receptors originate from a female donor with Graves disease.

This clonotype was recorded many times. The chain joins TRBV6-4 to TRBJ1-1; D perhaps matches TRBD1 (6 bases). V was clipped by 8 bases and J by 0 bases, with 16 bases between them. The CDR3 runs to 15 residues. Germline CDR1 is MRHNA and CDR2 is SNTAGT. In DNA form, the CDR3 reads TGTGCCAGCGAAAAGACAGGCCGTATGAACACTGAAGCTTTCTTT. Translated: CASEKTGRMNTEAFF.

This clonotype was recorded many times. This chain connects TRBV11-2 to TRBJ2-1; 11 nucleotides match TRBD2. V shed 6 bases and J 6 bases; nucleotides not matched to a gene: 13. The CDR3 runs to 17 residues. Per the germline V gene, CDR1 is SGHAT and CDR2 is FQNNGV. The CDR3 loop reads CASSYKSSGGPRNEQFF. CDR3 DNA sequence: TGTGCCAGCAGTTATAAGTCTAGCGGGGGGCCACGCAATGAGCAGTTCTTC.

This clonotype was counted many times. V and J are TRBV7-9 and TRBJ2-3; 11 bases map to TRBD2. Germline V gene lookup returns CDR1 SEHNR and CDR2 FQNEAQ (reference sequence). This CDR3 has 16 residues. The ends lost 3 bases at V and 5 bases at J; junction bases unmatched: 7. The CDR3 DNA reads TGTGCCAGCAGCTTCCCCACTAGCGGGGGAGGAGATACGCAGTATTTT. It encodes CASSFPTSGGGDTQYF.

This clonotype has ten or more counts. The chain combines TRBV5-1 with TRBJ1-2; 8 bases are shared with TRBD1. CDR1 and CDR2 (germline): SGHRS, YFSETQ. The CDR3 contains 14 residues. With V trimmed by 4 bases and J by 3 bases, 5 bases remained unmatched. CDR3 sequence: CASSPGQEDYGYTF. In nucleotides, the CDR3 is TGCGCCAGCAGCCCGGGACAGGAGGACTATGGCTACACCTTC.

V is TRBV6-2 or TRBV6-3 and J is TRBJ2-2, with TRBD1 matching 8 bases. The CDR3 runs to 17 residues. Trimming cost V 2 bases and J 10 bases; bases outside gene matches: 15. Germline values: CDR1 MNHEY, CDR2 SVGEGT. In nucleotides, the CDR3 is TGTGCCAGCAGTTACAGCGGAGACAGGGGTTTCCCTCCGGAGCTGTTTTTT. As protein: CASSYSGDRGFPPELFF.

There are many counts of this clonotype. The chain uses TRBV7-3 and TRBJ2-1; D assignment may be TRBD1 or TRBD2 (5 bases each). The germline CDR1 and CDR2 sequences are SGHTA and FQGTGA. This CDR3 has 12 residues. V lost 7 bases, J lost 10 bases, and 14 bases lay in between. The CDR3 coding sequence is TGTGCCAGCACGCCCACTCGGGACGAGCAGTTCTTC. This sequence encodes CASTPTRDEQFF. The full variable domain, with the rest looked up from reference TRBV7-3 and TRBJ2-1, is GAGVSQTPSNKVTEKGKYVELRCDPISGHTALYWYRQSLGQGPEFLIYFQGTGAADDSGLPNDRFFAVRPEGSVSTLKIQRTERGDSAVYLCASTPTRDEQFFGPGTRLTVL.

This clonotype was recorded many times. The chain carries TRBV5-1 and TRBJ2-3; 9 bases align to TRBD1. The CDR3 runs 18 residues. Germline assignment: CDR1 SGHRS and CDR2 YFSETQ. Losses at the gene ends were 3 bases for V and 0 bases for J; bases not matched to a gene: 11. For the CDR3, the DNA is TGCGCCAGCAGCTGGGGACAGGGTCCCGGAAGGAGCACAGATACGCAGTATTTT. Encoded protein: CASSWGQGPGRSTDTQYF.

This clonotype came up many times. One end of the junction is discordant with germline, which a read error may explain. This chain uses TRBV5-1 with TRBJ1-1; D gene uncertain. CDR1 and CDR2 (germline): SGHRS, YFSETQ. The length of the CDR3 is 14 residues. CDR3 in amino acids: CASSLDMLNTEAFF. The CDR3 region has the DNA TGTGCCAGCAGCTTAGACATGCTGAACACTGAAGCTTTCTTT. The full variable domain, with the rest looked up from reference TRBV5-1 and TRBJ1-1, is KAGVTQTPRYLIKTRGQQVTLSCSPISGHRSVSWYQQTPGQGLQFLFEYFSETQRNKGNFPGRFSGRQFSNSRSEMNVSTLELGDSALYLCASSLDMLNTEAFFGQGTRLTVV.

The chain has TRBV12-3 or TRBV12-4 and TRBJ2-5; D is undetermined. Judging by the DNA end, TRBJ2-1 fits better; the J call may be wrong. The length of the CDR3 is 12 residues. The chain's CDR3 is CASTRGWGLQFF. In DNA, the CDR3 is TGTGCCAGCACCCGTGGGTGGGGTCTACAGTTCTTC.

This clonotype was counted a single time. A clone one base away is much larger, so this may be a read error. A read error is likely, as this CDR3 ends without the conserved phenylalanine or tryptophan. The CDR3 region has the DNA TGTGCCAGCAGCCCGCCTGGGGAAGAGACCCAGTACTCC. Translated: CASSPPGEETQYS. The rearrangement links TRBV7-3 to TRBJ2-5; D remains ambiguous. Germline loops: CDR1 SGHTA, CDR2 FQGTGA. Trimming stripped 5 bases from V and 3 bases from J, with 10 bases between. The CDR3 consists of 13 residues.

This clonotype was detected ten times or more. The V gene is TRBV11-2, the J gene TRBJ2-7, with D unresolved. Deletions cut 5 bases from V and 5 bases from J, with 10 bases between. Germline values: CDR1 SGHAT, CDR2 FQNNGV. The length of the CDR3 is 12 residues. The DNA of the CDR3 is TGTGCCAGCAGCCTCTTAGTTAACGAGCAGTACTTC. Protein product: CASSLLVNEQYF.

This rearrangement joins TRBV2 to TRBJ1-2; 11 bases line up with TRBD1. V lost 5 bases, J lost 8 bases, and 7 bases stayed unmatched. The CDR3 length is 14 residues. Germline loops: CDR1 SNHLY, CDR2 FYNNEI. This CDR3 is CASSNRDRGRGYTF. CDR3 coding DNA: TGTGCCAGCAGTAACCGGGACAGGGGGAGAGGCTACACCTTC.

On this clonotype itself: Since the CDR3 does not end with the conserved phenylalanine or tryptophan, this likely comes from a read error. The chain combines TRBV29-1 with TRBJ2-3; 11 positions match TRBD1. This CDR3 spans 17 amino acids. V shed 0 bases and J 4 bases; nucleotides not matched to a gene: 9. The germline CDR1 and CDR2 sequences are SQVTM and ANQGSEA. DNA for the CDR3: TGCAGCGTTGAAGATCTTAGCGGGGACAGGGGGGCAGATACGCAGTATCTT. This translates into CSVEDLSGDRGADTQYL.

In this sample, this clonotype turned up a few times. The chain links TRBV9 to TRBJ2-3, with 9 bases that match TRBD1. From germline, CDR1 is SGDLS and CDR2 YYNGEE. V lost 4 bases and J lost 4; bases outside the gene matches: 10. The CDR3 has 16 residues. The chain's CDR3 is CASSIPGQGQSDTQYF. The CDR3 DNA is TGTGCCAGCAGCATACCGGGACAGGGACAGTCAGATACGCAGTATTTT.

This clonotype was counted many times. The V call is TRBV12-3 or TRBV12-4, the J call TRBJ1-5, with a possible D match to TRBD1 (6 bases). V gave up 7 bases and J gave up 5 bases, with 15 bases separating them. This CDR3 comprises 14 residues. For the CDR3, the DNA is TGTGCCAGCACAACCGGGACAAGGGATCAGCCCCAGCATTTT. This translates into CASTTGTRDQPQHF.

This clonotype was recorded many times. The rearrangement uses TRBV12-3 or TRBV12-4 and TRBJ1-2, with D possibly being TRBD1 (6 bases). This CDR3 spans 15 amino acids. Trimming pared 6 bases from V and 1 base from J, leaving 15 bases between. CDR3 in amino acids: CASRSQGVYNYGYTF. As DNA, the CDR3 is TGTGCCAGCAGGTCACAGGGAGTCTATAACTATGGCTACACCTTC.

This clonotype came up a few times. The V and J genes are TRBV19 and TRBJ1-1, with a weak D call TRBD1 (5 bases). The CDR3 has 13 amino acids. Germline assignment: CDR1 LNHDA and CDR2 SQIVND (reference sequence). Between the trimmed V and J ends, which lost 4 bases and 5 bases, there was a span of 11 bases. The CDR3 DNA is TGTGCCAGTAGTACGACCCGACAGACTGAAGCTTTCTTT. Encoded protein: CASSTTRQTEAFF.

This clonotype was seen at least ten times. The genes are TRBV27 and TRBJ1-5, with TRBD1 as a possible D gene (5 bases). Between the trimmed V and J ends, which lost 5 bases and 1 base, there was a span of 21 bases. The CDR3 covers 18 residues. Germline CDR1 is MNHEY and CDR2 is SMNVEV (reference sequence). The DNA of the CDR3 is TGTGCCAGCAGTGTGAGACAGCTCGATTATAGCAGCAATCAGCCCCAGCATTTT. Translating it yields CASSVRQLDYSSNQPQHF.

This clonotype was detected many times. This chain joins TRBV20-1 and TRBJ2-5; tentatively, D is TRBD2 (6 bases). Per the germline V gene, CDR1 is DFQATT and CDR2 is SNEGSKA (reference sequence). The CDR3 extends over 13 amino acids. CDR3 DNA sequence: TGCAGGGCCGGAGTTTGGGGGGTCGAGACCCAGTACTTC. Translation gives CRAGVWGVETQYF.

This clonotype was recorded at least ten times. This chain links TRBV24-1 with TRBJ2-3; no firm D call. Germline assignment: CDR1 KGHDR and CDR2 SFDVKD. The V gene lost 5 bases and the J gene lost 0 bases, with 11 bases spanning the gap. This CDR3 has 15 residues. CDR3 protein: CATSASGSSTDTQYF. CDR3 DNA sequence: TGTGCCACCAGTGCTTCCGGATCTAGCACAGATACGCAGTATTTT.

In its sample, this clonotype was seen many times. The J gene is TRBJ2-7, the V gene TRBV7-6, with D possibly being TRBD2 (5 bases). Trimming removed 5 bases from V and 3 bases from J, with 17 bases in between. The germline CDR1 and CDR2 sequences are SGHVS and FNYEAQ. This CDR3 region has 15 residues. The CDR3, as DNA: TGTGCCAGCAGCAGCATCGGTGAGCGGATCTACGAGCAGTACTTC. Protein product: CASSSIGERIYEQYF. The variable domain in full, completed from reference TRBV7-6 and TRBJ2-7, reads GAGVSQSPRYKVTKRGQDVALRCDPISGHVSLYWYRQALGQGPEFLTYFNYEAQQDKSGLPNDRFSAERPEGSISTLTIQRTEQRDSAMYRCASSSIGERIYEQYFGPGTRLTVT.

This clonotype was seen a handful of times. The V call is TRBV5-4, the J call TRBJ1-6; D gene uncertain. CDR1 is SGHNT, CDR2 YYREEE, per germline (reference sequence). The V end lost 4 bases, the J end lost 10 bases, and 15 bases lay between the germline ends. The CDR3 is made up of 14 amino acids. The CDR3 protein is CASSPSRGNSPLHF. CDR3 sequence (DNA): TGTGCCAGCAGCCCTAGTCGGGGAAACTCACCCCTCCACTTT.

This chain connects TRBV12-3 or TRBV12-4 to TRBJ2-7; 8 bases fit TRBD1. The CDR3 length is 13 residues. J lost 3 bases, V lost 6 bases, and 4 bases had no gene match. The CDR3 bases are TGTGCCAGCAGGGACAGGGATATCTACGAGCAGTACTTC. It codes for CASRDRDIYEQYF.

This clonotype was detected a few times. The J gene is TRBJ2-3, the V gene TRBV6-4, with 9 bases that match TRBD2. CDR1 MRHNA and CDR2 SNTAGT come from the germline V gene. V lost 2 bases and J lost 4; bases outside the gene matches: 4. CDR3 length: 15 residues. The CDR3 DNA follows: TGTGCCAGCAGTGACAGGCTAGCGGGACCAGATACGCAGTATTTT. It codes for CASSDRLAGPDTQYF.

At least ten counts were recorded for this clonotype. The J gene is TRBJ2-4, the V gene TRBV9, with 8 bases that match TRBD2. CDR3 length equals 15 residues. Germline V gene data show CDR1 as SGDLS and CDR2 as YYNGEE. Trimming at V came to 0 bases and at J to 7 bases, leaving 6 bases not matched to a gene. This chain's CDR3 is CASSVDSGSYNIQYF. The CDR3 DNA reads as TGTGCCAGCAGCGTAGACAGCGGGAGTTACAACATTCAGTACTTC.

This clonotype was counted many times. This chain links TRBV5-4 with TRBJ2-3; D not certain. CDR3 length: 16 amino acids. Looked up from germline, CDR1 is SGHNT and CDR2 is YYREEE (reference sequence). V was clipped by 1 base and J by 4 bases, with 16 bases between them. CDR3 region: CASSLPGSLYSDTQYF. The DNA for the CDR3 is TGTGCCAGCAGCTTGCCTGGATCCCTCTACTCAGATACGCAGTATTTT.

The chain combines TRBV29-1 with TRBJ1-5, with D uncertain. This CDR3 region has 11 residues. Germline V CDR1 and CDR2: SQVTM, ANQGSEA. V shed 2 bases and J shed 11 bases, with 10 bases lying between them. The CDR3 spells CSVEYKNAQHF. The DNA of the CDR3 is TGCAGCGTTGAATACAAGAACGCCCAGCATTTT.

Many counts were recorded for this clonotype. The V call is TRBV7-9, the J call TRBJ2-5; D not resolved. This CDR3 comprises 15 residues. CDR1 SEHNR and CDR2 FQNEAQ come from the germline V gene (reference sequence). V was clipped by 5 bases and J by 5 bases, with 18 bases between them. The CDR3 region is CASSPTPTAYETQYF. The CDR3 DNA follows: TGTGCCAGCAGCCCAACCCCAACAGCATACGAGACCCAGTACTTC.

This clonotype has only a few counts. V and J are TRBV20-1 and TRBJ2-1; 13 nucleotides match TRBD2. V lost 2 bases, J lost 0 bases, and 7 bases stayed unmatched. Looked up from germline, CDR1 is DFQATT and CDR2 is SNEGSKA (reference sequence). The CDR3 sequence is 18 residues long. DNA for the CDR3: TGCAGTGCTAGACCGACTAGCGGGAGGCCGAGCTCCTACAATGAGCAGTTCTTC. This encodes CSARPTSGRPSSYNEQFF.

With respect to this clonotype: A far larger clone is a single base away, which makes a read error likely. The V gene is TRBV11-2, the J gene TRBJ2-3; D unclear. The J call may be in error: the DNA end matches TRBJ2-7 better. From germline, CDR1 is SGHAT and CDR2 FQNNGV. The CDR3 runs 14 residues. The CDR3 sequence: CASSLDLRSCEQYF. The CDR3 nucleotides are TGTGCCAGCAGCTTAGATCTCCGCTCCTGCGAGCAGTACTTC.